These 29 T cell receptor beta chains were sequenced from one sample in a study of blood T cell repertoires in COVID-19. Clones were sequenced by immunoSEQ multiplex PCR, and TCRdb holds only the in-frame ones, with some missing. The repertoire holds hundreds of thousands of clones, with 75% to 90% as singletons. Sequences were obtained from peripheral blood. The receptor source for this set is a middle-aged woman who had recovered from COVID-19.

V and J are TRBV11-1 and TRBJ2-3; 9 bases map to TRBD1. The CDR3 extends over 15 amino acids. The V gene end was trimmed by 5 bases and the J gene end by 6 bases; junction bases not matched to a gene: 9. The germline V gene has CDR1 SGHAT and CDR2 FQDESV (reference sequence). CDR3 in amino acids: CASSAGTGFVDTQYF. For the CDR3, the DNA is TGTGCCAGCAGCGCGGGGACAGGGTTTGTGGATACGCAGTATTTT.

The chain employs TRBV6-1 and TRBJ1-5; D is uncertain. There are 16 residues in the CDR3. V was shortened by 1 base and J by 0 bases, with 10 bases between the two germline ends. Germline V gives CDR1 MNHNS, CDR2 SASEGT. DNA for the CDR3: TGTGCCAGCAGTGAAGTCGGAGGATATAGCAATCAGCCCCAGCATTTT. Translating it yields CASSEVGGYSNQPQHF.

This CDR3 is CASSASPGGGYNEQFF. The CDR3 region has the DNA TGTGCCAGCAGCGCGAGTCCGGGAGGGGGGTACAATGAGCAGTTCTTC. The chain joins TRBV11-2 to TRBJ2-1; TRBD2 aligns across 8 bases. CDR1 is SGHAT and CDR2 is FQNNGV in the germline V gene. Germline trimming cut 5 bases from V and 4 bases from J; bases unmatched to any gene: 10. CDR3 length: 16 amino acids.

J is TRBJ1-6 and V is TRBV27, with a possible D match to TRBD1 (6 bases). The V gene's germline CDR1 is MNHEY and CDR2 SMNVEV (reference sequence). V was cut by 9 bases and J by 0 bases, with 9 bases left in between. CDR3 length: 14 amino acids. CDR3 DNA sequence: TGTGCCAGTTCACAGGGCTCCTATAATTCACCCCTCCACTTT. Translating gives CASSQGSYNSPLHF.

DNA of the CDR3: TGTGCCAGCTCACTCCTCACTAGCGGGGGGCCCTCCTACAATGAGCAGTTCTTC. Residues: CASSLLTSGGPSYNEQFF. The V and J genes are TRBV18 and TRBJ2-1; the match to TRBD2 covers 12 bases. Germline trimming cut 4 bases from V and 0 bases from J; bases unmatched to any gene: 7. The CDR3 covers 18 residues. The germline V gene has CDR1 KGHSH and CDR2 LQKENI.

Written as DNA, the CDR3 is TGTGCCTGGAGTAAGGCTAGCGGGGCAGATACGCAGTATTTT. It encodes CAWSKASGADTQYF. The rearrangement links TRBV30 to TRBJ2-3; TRBD2 matches at 9 bases. Trimming took 2 bases from V and 4 from J; bases not matched to a gene: 4. Germline V gene sequence: CDR1 GTSNPN, CDR2 SVGIG (reference sequence). CDR3 length: 14 residues.

This sequence joins TRBV6-5 and TRBJ1-5; 8 bases line up with TRBD1. CDR1 is MNHEY and CDR2 is SVGAGI in the germline V gene. V dropped 4 bases and J dropped 8; count of bases not matched to a gene: 10. The CDR3 spans 15 residues. The CDR3 protein is CASSFTGQVGEPQHF. The DNA of the CDR3 is TGTGCCAGCAGTTTTACGGGACAGGTAGGCGAGCCCCAGCATTTT.

V is TRBV9 and J is TRBJ2-3; TRBD1 aligns across 7 bases. Germline CDR1 is SGDLS and CDR2 is YYNGEE. V shed 0 bases, J shed 4 bases, and the junction held 8 bases outside the gene matches. The CDR3 runs 16 residues. CDR3 coding DNA: TGTGCCAGCAGCGTAGGACCCCTTCAGGGGGCAGATACGCAGTATTTT. It translates to CASSVGPLQGADTQYF.

The chain is built from TRBV19 and TRBJ1-1; possible D gene TRBD1, 6 bases. The germline gives CDR1 LNHDA, CDR2 SQIVND (reference sequence). V lost 11 bases and J 0 bases, leaving 16 bases between the germline ends. The CDR3 is made up of 14 amino acids. CDR3 in amino acids: CAVRTALMNTEAFF. CDR3 nucleotides: TGTGCCGTCCGGACAGCGCTGATGAACACTGAAGCTTTCTTT.

CDR3 loop: CASSLRAKNIQYF. The CDR3 nucleotides are TGTGCCAGCAGCCTCAGAGCCAAAAACATTCAGTACTTC. The V and J genes are TRBV27 and TRBJ2-4; D gene unclear. The CDR3 spans 13 residues. V was pared by 6 bases and J by 0 bases, with 6 bases between. Germline lookup yields CDR1 MNHEY and CDR2 SMNVEV (reference sequence).

The chain recombines TRBV4-1 with TRBJ1-5; no clear D gene. The CDR3 is made up of 15 amino acids. Germline V gene lookup returns CDR1 MGHRA and CDR2 YSYEKL. V was shortened by 1 base and J by 3 bases, with 10 bases between the two germline ends. CDR3 nucleotide sequence: TGCGCCAGCAGCCAAGGGTCCGGGAACAATCAGCCCCAGCATTTT. As protein: CASSQGSGNNQPQHF.

A word on this clone: This same CDR3 is encoded by further DNA sequences in the sample. V gene TRBV11-2 combines with J gene TRBJ2-1, with D unclear. Germline V gives CDR1 SGHAT, CDR2 FQNNGV. V was shortened by 0 bases and J by 5 bases, with 5 bases between the two germline ends. The CDR3 totals 13 residues. The DNA for the CDR3 is TGTGCCAGCAGCTTAGACCGAGACAATGAGCAGTTCTTC. This gives the protein CASSLDRDNEQFF.

The CDR3 region has the DNA TGTGCCAGCACCCCCCAGGGTCTCCAAGAGACCCAGTACTTC. Translation gives CASTPQGLQETQYF. The chain employs TRBV6-2 or TRBV6-3 and TRBJ2-5; perhaps TRBD1 as D (5 bases). The V gene's germline CDR1 is MNHEY and CDR2 SVGEGT. Trimming took off 7 bases at V and 1 base at J, with 13 bases between the two ends. The CDR3 sequence is 14 residues long.

The rearrangement uses TRBV5-8 and TRBJ1-2; D is uncertain. The CDR3 loop spans 15 amino acids. V dropped 4 bases and J dropped 5 bases, with 18 bases sitting between them. Germline V gives CDR1 SGHTS, CDR2 YDEGEE. The CDR3 region has the DNA TGTGCCAGCAGCGTGTACTCGGGTCTCACATATGGCTACACCTTC. This gives the protein CASSVYSGLTYGYTF.

The CDR3 sequence is CATLGVPGGEQYF. For the CDR3, the DNA is TGTGCCACCCTCGGGGTCCCCGGTGGGGAGCAGTACTTC. The chain uses TRBV10-3 and TRBJ2-7; D may be TRBD2 (5 bases). Germline CDR1 and CDR2: ENHRY and SYGVKD. V was cut by 10 bases and J by 7 bases, with 20 bases left in between. The CDR3 consists of 13 residues.

This clone appeared once. The chain carries TRBV3-1 (or the pseudogene TRBV3-2) and TRBJ1-1; 7 bases agree with TRBD1. The CDR3 is 14 amino acids. Per the germline V gene, CDR1 is LGHDT and CDR2 is YNNKEL (reference sequence). Losses at the gene ends were 4 bases for V and 2 bases for J; bases not matched to a gene: 4. The CDR3 spells CASSLTGRNTEAFF. The CDR3 DNA reads as TGTGCCAGCAGCCTGACAGGGCGCAACACTGAAGCTTTCTTT.

The chain employs TRBV9 and TRBJ1-5; D possibly corresponds to TRBD1 (6 bases). Trimming stripped 4 bases from V and 3 bases from J, with 14 bases between. The CDR3 spans 15 residues. Germline loops: CDR1 SGDLS, CDR2 YYNGEE. CDR3 DNA sequence: TGTGCCAGCAGCCCGTCAGACAGGACCAATCAGCCCCAGCATTTT. It yields the protein CASSPSDRTNQPQHF.

The chain combines TRBV6-2 or TRBV6-3 with TRBJ2-7, with 7 nucleotides matching TRBD1. The trim removed 0 bases at V and 2 bases at J, leaving 10 bases unmatched. Germline CDR1 and CDR2: MNHEY and SVGEGT. This CDR3 comprises 17 residues. CDR3 residues: CASSYSHQWDRTYEQYF. In nucleotides, the CDR3 is TGTGCCAGCAGTTACTCCCACCAATGGGACAGAACCTACGAGCAGTACTTC.

V gene TRBV14 combines with J gene TRBJ2-1, with D perhaps TRBD1 (5 bases). The CDR3 extends over 13 amino acids. Germline V gene sequence: CDR1 SGHDN, CDR2 FVKESK. Trimming left V 1 base short and J 6 bases short, with 7 bases between. The CDR3: CASSQVRGNEQFF. The CDR3 DNA reads TGTGCCAGCAGCCAAGTTAGGGGCAATGAGCAGTTCTTC. Full variable domain (missing parts from reference TRBV14 and TRBJ2-1): EAGVTQFPSHSVIEKGQTVTLRCDPISGHDNLYWYRRVMGKEIKFLLHFVKESKQDESGMPNNRFLAERTGGTYSTLKVQPAELEDSGVYFCASSQVRGNEQFFGPGTRLTVL.

The sample holds one count of this clone. V usage is TRBV2 and J usage is TRBJ1-1; 7 nucleotides align to TRBD1. Per germline, CDR1 SNHLY and CDR2 FYNNEI. The CDR3 covers 14 residues. V gave up 7 bases and J gave up 6 bases; unmatched junction bases: 11. CDR3 region: CASNLIGQEAEAFF. DNA for the CDR3: TGTGCCAGCAACCTTATCGGACAGGAGGCTGAAGCTTTCTTT.

This clone was recorded only once. V usage is TRBV5-1 and J usage is TRBJ2-5, with a tentative D call TRBD2 (6 bases). The CDR3 is 16 amino acids. V gave up 4 bases and J gave up 0 bases, with 16 bases separating them. Germline CDR1 is SGHRS and CDR2 is YFSETQ. The CDR3 DNA reads as TGCGCCAGCAGCGGGGGGTTAAGTCGGTACCAAGAGACCCAGTACTTC. Translating it yields CASSGGLSRYQETQYF. The variable domain in full, with the rest retrieved from reference TRBV5-1 and TRBJ2-5, is KAGVTQTPRYLIKTRGQQVTLSCSPISGHRSVSWYQQTPGQGLQFLFEYFSETQRNKGNFPGRFSGRQFSNSRSEMNVSTLELGDSALYLCASSGGLSRYQETQYFGPGTRLLVL.

This rearrangement joins TRBV10-3 to TRBJ2-7, with 9 positions matching TRBD1. Germline V gene sequence: CDR1 ENHRY, CDR2 SYGVKD. The CDR3 is 14 residues long. V lost 4 bases to trimming and J lost 6 bases; unmatched junction nucleotides: 7. The CDR3 sequence: CAISGTGGQGEQYF. For the CDR3, the DNA is TGTGCCATCAGTGGCACAGGGGGCCAGGGCGAGCAGTACTTC.

This clone came up once. The rearrangement joins TRBV5-6 to TRBJ2-5; maybe TRBD1 (5 bases). The CDR3 extends over 11 amino acids. Germline assignment: CDR1 SGHDT and CDR2 YYEEEE. V was clipped by 3 bases and J by 5 bases, with 5 bases between them. CDR3 coding DNA: TGTGCCAGCAGCTACAGGGAGACCCAGTACTTC. This translates into CASSYRETQYF.

The chain is built from TRBV9 and TRBJ2-1, with TRBD1 as a possible D gene (6 bases). The germline V and J ends were trimmed by 0 bases and 7 bases, with 11 bases remaining between them. Per germline, CDR1 SGDLS and CDR2 YYNGEE. The CDR3 spans 14 residues. The CDR3 reads CASSVGGPGNEQFF. As DNA, the CDR3 is TGTGCCAGCAGCGTAGGGGGGCCGGGGAATGAGCAGTTCTTC.

The chain recombines TRBV6-5 with TRBJ2-7; the match to TRBD1 covers 10 bases. The length of the CDR3 is 15 residues. CDR1 and CDR2 from the germline V gene are MNHEY and SVGAGI. The V gene end was trimmed by 6 bases and the J gene end by 3 bases; junction bases not matched to a gene: 8. CDR3 DNA: TGTGCCAGCAGGAGGGGGACAGGGGCCGGCTACGAGCAGTACTTC. Its translation: CASRRGTGAGYEQYF.

In this sample, this clone turned up once. The chain combines TRBV7-9 with TRBJ2-7, with 7 bases lining up with TRBD2. Germline-derived CDR1 and CDR2 are SEHNR and FQNEAQ (reference sequence). The J segment lost 5 bases and the V segment lost 3 bases, leaving 4 bases of the junction unmatched. The CDR3 length is 13 residues. The DNA for the CDR3 is TGTGCCAGCAGCTTGCGGGAGTTGGACGAGCAGTACTTC. Protein product: CASSLRELDEQYF.

The rearrangement uses TRBV5-5 and TRBJ1-1, with D unresolved. The V and J ends lost 6 bases and 5 bases respectively, with 17 bases between them. Germline loops: CDR1 SGHKS, CDR2 YYEKEE (reference sequence). CDR3 length: 14 amino acids. In DNA form, the CDR3 reads TGTGCCAGCATCACGAGGATTGGTTCGACTGAAGCTTTCTTT. Its translation is CASITRIGSTEAFF.

The rearrangement joins TRBV6-2 or TRBV6-3 to TRBJ1-6; D not resolved. The CDR3 sequence is 12 residues long. The V end lost 2 bases, the J end lost 16 bases, and 12 bases lay between the germline ends. Per the germline V gene, CDR1 is MNHEY and CDR2 is SVGEGT. CDR3 in DNA: TGTGCCAGCAGTTACAACCCAGGCCTACTCCACTTT. It specifies CASSYNPGLLHF.

V gene TRBV14 combines with J gene TRBJ2-7, with TRBD1 identical over 7 bases. V lost 0 bases to trimming and J lost 4 bases; unmatched junction nucleotides: 9. CDR3 size: 16 residues. The germline gives CDR1 SGHDN, CDR2 FVKESK. CDR3 in amino acids: CASSQDTYRGLYEQYF. CDR3 sequence (DNA): TGTGCCAGCAGCCAAGATACCTATAGGGGGCTTTACGAGCAGTACTTC.